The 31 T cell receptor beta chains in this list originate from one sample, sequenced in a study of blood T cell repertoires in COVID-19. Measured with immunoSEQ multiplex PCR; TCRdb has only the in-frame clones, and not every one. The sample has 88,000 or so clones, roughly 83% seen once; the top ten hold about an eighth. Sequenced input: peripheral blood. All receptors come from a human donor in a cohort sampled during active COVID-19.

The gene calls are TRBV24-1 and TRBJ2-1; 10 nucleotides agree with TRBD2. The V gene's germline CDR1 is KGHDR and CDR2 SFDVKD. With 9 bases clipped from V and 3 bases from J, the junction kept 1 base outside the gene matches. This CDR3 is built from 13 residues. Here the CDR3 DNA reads TGTGCCACCCTAGCGGGGGTCTACAATGAGCAGTTCTTC. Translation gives CATLAGVYNEQFF.

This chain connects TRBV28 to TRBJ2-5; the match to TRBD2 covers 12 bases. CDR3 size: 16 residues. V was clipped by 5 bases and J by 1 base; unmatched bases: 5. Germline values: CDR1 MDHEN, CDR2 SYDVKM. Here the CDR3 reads CASSATLAGGQETQYF. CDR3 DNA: TGTGCCAGCAGTGCAACACTAGCGGGGGGCCAAGAGACCCAGTACTTC. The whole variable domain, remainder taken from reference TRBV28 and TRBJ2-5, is DVKVTQSSRYLVKRTGEKVFLECVQDMDHENMFWYRQDPGLGLRLIYFSYDVKMKEKGDIPEGYSVSREKKERFSLILESASTNQTSMYLCASSATLAGGQETQYFGPGTRLLVL.

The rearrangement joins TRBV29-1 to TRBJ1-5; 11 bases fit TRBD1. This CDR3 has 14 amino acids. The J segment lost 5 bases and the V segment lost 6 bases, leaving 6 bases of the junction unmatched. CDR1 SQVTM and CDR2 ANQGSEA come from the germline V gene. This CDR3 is CSVGQGGKDQPQHF. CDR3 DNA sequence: TGCAGCGTGGGACAGGGGGGAAAGGATCAGCCCCAGCATTTT.

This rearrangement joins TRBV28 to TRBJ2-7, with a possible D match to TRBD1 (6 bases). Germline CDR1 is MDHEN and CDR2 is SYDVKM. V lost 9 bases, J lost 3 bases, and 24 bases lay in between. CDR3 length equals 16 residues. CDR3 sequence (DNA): TGTGCCAGTCGTTCTGGGGGCAGGGGAAGTTTCTACGAGCAGTACTTC. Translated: CASRSGGRGSFYEQYF.

In nucleotides, the CDR3 is TGTGCCAGCTCACCGGGGACAGGGGGCGGGCACAATGAGCAGTTCTTC. Amino acids: CASSPGTGGGHNEQFF. The chain couples TRBV18 to TRBJ2-1, with 12 bases that match TRBD1. Unmatched junction bases numbered 5, after V lost 3 bases and J lost 5 bases. The CDR3 runs to 16 residues. Germline V lookup: CDR1 KGHSH, CDR2 LQKENI.

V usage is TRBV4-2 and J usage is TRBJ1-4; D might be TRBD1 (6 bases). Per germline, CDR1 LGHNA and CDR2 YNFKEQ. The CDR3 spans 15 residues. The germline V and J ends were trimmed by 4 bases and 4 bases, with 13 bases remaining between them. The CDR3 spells CASSRRGGGNEKLFF. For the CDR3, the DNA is TGTGCCAGCAGCCGACGGGGGGGCGGTAATGAAAAACTGTTTTTT.

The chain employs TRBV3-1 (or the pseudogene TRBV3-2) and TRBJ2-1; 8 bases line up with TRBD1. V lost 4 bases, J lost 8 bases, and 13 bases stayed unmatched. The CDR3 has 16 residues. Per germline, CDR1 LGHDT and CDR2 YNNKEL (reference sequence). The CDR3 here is CASSRDKRQGSDEQFF. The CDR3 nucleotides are TGTGCCAGCAGCCGAGATAAGCGACAGGGGTCCGATGAGCAGTTCTTC.

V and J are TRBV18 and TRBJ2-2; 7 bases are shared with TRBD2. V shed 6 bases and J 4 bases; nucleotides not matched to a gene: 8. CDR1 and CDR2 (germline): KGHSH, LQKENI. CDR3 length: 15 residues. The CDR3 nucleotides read TGTGCCAGCTCTATTTCAGCGGGGACCACCGGGGAGCTGTTTTTT. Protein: CASSISAGTTGELFF. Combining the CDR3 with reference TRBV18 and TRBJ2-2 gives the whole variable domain NAGVMQNPRHLVRRRGQEARLRCSPMKGHSHVYWYRQLPEEGLKFMVYLQKENIIDESGMPKERFSAEFPKEGPSILRIQQVVRGDSAAYFCASSISAGTTGELFFGEGSRLTVL.

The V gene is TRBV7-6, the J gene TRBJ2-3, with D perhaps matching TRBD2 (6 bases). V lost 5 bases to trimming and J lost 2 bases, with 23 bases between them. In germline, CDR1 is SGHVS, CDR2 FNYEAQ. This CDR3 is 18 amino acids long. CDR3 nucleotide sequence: TGTGCCAGCAGCACACGCAAAACCGGGACTTCCTACACAGATACGCAGTATTTT. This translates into CASSTRKTGTSYTDTQYF.

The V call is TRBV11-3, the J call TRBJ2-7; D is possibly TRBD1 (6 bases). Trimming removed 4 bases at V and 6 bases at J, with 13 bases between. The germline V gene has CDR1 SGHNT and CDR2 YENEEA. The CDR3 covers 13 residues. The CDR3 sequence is CASSSSRDTEQYF. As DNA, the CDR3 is TGTGCCAGCAGCTCCTCCCGGGACACCGAGCAGTACTTC. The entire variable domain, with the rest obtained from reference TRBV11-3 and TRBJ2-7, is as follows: EAGVVQSPRYKIIEKKQPVAFWCNPISGHNTLYWYLQNLGQGPELLIRYENEEAVDDSQLPKDRFSAERLKGVDSTLKIQPAELGDSAVYLCASSSSRDTEQYFGPGTRLTVT.

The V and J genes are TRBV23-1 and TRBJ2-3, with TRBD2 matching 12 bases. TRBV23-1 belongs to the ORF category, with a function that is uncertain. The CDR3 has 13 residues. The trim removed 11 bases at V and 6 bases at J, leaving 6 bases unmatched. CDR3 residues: CAATSGGHDTQYF. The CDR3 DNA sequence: TGCGCCGCGACTAGCGGGGGCCATGATACGCAGTATTTT.

Here the CDR3 reads CATSRLNRGTGELFF. The CDR3 bases are TGTGCCACCAGCAGATTAAACAGGGGCACCGGGGAGCTGTTTTTT. J is TRBJ2-2 and V is TRBV15; 7 nucleotides line up with TRBD1. The V gene's germline CDR1 is LNHNV and CDR2 YYDKDF (reference sequence). The CDR3 is made up of 15 amino acids. J was trimmed by 4 bases and V by 2 bases; bases with no gene match: 4.

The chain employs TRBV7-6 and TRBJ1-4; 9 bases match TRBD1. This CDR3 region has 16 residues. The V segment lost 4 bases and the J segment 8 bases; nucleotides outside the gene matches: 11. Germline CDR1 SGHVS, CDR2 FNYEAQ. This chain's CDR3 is CASSSKMTGGIEKLFF. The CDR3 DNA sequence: TGTGCCAGCAGCTCCAAGATGACAGGGGGAATCGAAAAACTGTTTTTT.

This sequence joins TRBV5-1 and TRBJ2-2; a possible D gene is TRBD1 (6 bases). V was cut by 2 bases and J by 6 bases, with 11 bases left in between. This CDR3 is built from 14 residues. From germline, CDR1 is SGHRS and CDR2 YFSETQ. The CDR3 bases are TGCGCCAGCAGCTTTGGGGGCAATTCCGGGGAGCTGTTTTTT. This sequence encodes CASSFGGNSGELFF. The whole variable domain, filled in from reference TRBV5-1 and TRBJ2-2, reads KAGVTQTPRYLIKTRGQQVTLSCSPISGHRSVSWYQQTPGQGLQFLFEYFSETQRNKGNFPGRFSGRQFSNSRSEMNVSTLELGDSALYLCASSFGGNSGELFFGEGSRLTVL.

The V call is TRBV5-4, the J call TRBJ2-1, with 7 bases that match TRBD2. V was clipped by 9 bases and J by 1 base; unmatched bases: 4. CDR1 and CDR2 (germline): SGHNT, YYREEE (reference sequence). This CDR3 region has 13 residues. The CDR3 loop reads CAIQRESYNEQFF. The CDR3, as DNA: TGTGCCATTCAGCGGGAATCCTACAATGAGCAGTTCTTC.

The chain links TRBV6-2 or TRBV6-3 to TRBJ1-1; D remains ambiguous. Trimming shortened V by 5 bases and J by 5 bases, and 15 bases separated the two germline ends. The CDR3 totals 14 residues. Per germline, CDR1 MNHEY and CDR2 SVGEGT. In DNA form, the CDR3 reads TGTGCCAGCAGTACCCCCCGGGGTCCGACTGAAGCTTTCTTT. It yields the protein CASSTPRGPTEAFF.

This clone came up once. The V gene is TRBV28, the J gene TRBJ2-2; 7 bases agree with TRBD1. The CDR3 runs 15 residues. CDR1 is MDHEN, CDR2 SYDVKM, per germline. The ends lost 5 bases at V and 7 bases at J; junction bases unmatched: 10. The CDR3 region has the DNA TGTGCCAGCAGTCGGGCCGGACAGGACTTCGGGGAGCTGTTTTTT. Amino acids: CASSRAGQDFGELFF.

This chain's CDR3 is CASANSGDSGNTIYF. As DNA, the CDR3 is TGTGCCAGTGCGAACTCTGGGGACAGCGGAAACACCATATATTTT. The rearrangement links TRBV19 to TRBJ1-3, with TRBD1 matching over 7 bases. Per germline, CDR1 LNHDA and CDR2 SQIVND (reference sequence). The CDR3 extends over 15 amino acids. V lost 8 bases and J lost 4; bases outside the gene matches: 11.

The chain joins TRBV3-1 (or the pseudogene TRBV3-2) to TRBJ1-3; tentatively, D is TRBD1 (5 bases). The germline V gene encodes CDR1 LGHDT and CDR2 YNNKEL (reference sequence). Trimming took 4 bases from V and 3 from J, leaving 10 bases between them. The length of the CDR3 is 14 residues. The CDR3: CASSPLGLGNTIYF. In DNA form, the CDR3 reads TGTGCCAGCAGCCCCCTGGGGCTTGGAAACACCATATATTTT.

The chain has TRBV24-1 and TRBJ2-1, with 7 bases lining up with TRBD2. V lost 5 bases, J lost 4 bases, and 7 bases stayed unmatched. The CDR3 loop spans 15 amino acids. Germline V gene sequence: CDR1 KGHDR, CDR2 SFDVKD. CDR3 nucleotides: TGTGCCACCAGTGTTGGCGGGAGAGTTTACAATGAGCAGTTCTTC. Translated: CATSVGGRVYNEQFF.

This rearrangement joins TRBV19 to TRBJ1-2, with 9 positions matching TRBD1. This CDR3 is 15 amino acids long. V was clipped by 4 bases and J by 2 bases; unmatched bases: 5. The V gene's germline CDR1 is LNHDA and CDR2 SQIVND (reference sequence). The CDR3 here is CASSTTGTGNYGYTF. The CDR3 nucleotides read TGTGCCAGTAGTACAACCGGGACAGGGAACTATGGCTACACCTTC. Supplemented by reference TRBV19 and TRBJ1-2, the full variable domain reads DGGITQSPKYLFRKEGQNVTLSCEQNLNHDAMYWYRQDPGQGLRLIYYSQIVNDFQKGDIAEGYSVSREKKESFPLTVTSAQKNPTAFYLCASSTTGTGNYGYTFGSGTRLTVV.

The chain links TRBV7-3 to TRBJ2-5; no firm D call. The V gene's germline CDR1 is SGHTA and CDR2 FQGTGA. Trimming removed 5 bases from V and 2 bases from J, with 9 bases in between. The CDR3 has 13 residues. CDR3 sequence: CASSLSTQETQYF. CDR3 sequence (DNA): TGTGCCAGCAGCCTAAGTACTCAAGAGACCCAGTACTTC.

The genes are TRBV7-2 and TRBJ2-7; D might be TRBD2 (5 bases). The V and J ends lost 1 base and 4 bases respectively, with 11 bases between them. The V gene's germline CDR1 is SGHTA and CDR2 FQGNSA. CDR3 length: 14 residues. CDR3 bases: TGTGCCAGCAGCTTAGGGGTAGCGAATTACGAGCAGTACTTC. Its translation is CASSLGVANYEQYF.

CDR3 loop: CASSRGQFYEQYF. As DNA, the CDR3 is TGTGCCAGCAGCCGGGGACAGTTCTACGAGCAGTACTTC. This chain links TRBV7-2 with TRBJ2-7; TRBD1 matches at 7 bases. Trimming cost V 5 bases and J 3 bases; bases outside gene matches: 4. This CDR3 spans 13 amino acids. Germline V CDR1 and CDR2: SGHTA, FQGNSA.

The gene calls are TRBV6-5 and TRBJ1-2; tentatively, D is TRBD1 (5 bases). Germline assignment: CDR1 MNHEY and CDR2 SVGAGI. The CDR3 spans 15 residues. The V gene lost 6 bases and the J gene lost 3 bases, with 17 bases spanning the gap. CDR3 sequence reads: CASRQSPLTDYGYTF. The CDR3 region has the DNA TGTGCCAGCAGGCAATCCCCCCTGACAGACTATGGCTACACCTTC.

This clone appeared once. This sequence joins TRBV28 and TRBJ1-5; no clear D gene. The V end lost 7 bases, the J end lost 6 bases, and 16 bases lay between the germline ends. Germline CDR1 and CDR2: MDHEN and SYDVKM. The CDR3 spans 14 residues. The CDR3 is CASKPVGVGQPQHF. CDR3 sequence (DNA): TGTGCCAGCAAACCCGTGGGCGTGGGTCAGCCCCAGCATTTT.

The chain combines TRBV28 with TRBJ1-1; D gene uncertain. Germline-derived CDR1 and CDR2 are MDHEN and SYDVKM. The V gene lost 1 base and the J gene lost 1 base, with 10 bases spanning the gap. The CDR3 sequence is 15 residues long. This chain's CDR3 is CASSLFDKKNTEAFF. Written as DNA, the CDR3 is TGTGCCAGCAGTTTATTTGACAAGAAGAACACTGAAGCTTTCTTT.

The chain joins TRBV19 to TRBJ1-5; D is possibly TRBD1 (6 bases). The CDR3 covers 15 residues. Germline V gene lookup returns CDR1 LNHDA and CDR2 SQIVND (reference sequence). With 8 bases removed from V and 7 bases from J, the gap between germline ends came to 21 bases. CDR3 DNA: TGTGCCAGTCGTTCAGCGGACAGTGGACGGCAGCCCCAGCATTTT. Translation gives CASRSADSGRQPQHF.

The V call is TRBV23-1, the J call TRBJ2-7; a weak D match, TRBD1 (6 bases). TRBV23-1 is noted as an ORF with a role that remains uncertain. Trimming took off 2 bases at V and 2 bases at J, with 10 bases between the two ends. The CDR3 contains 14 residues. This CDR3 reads CASSQPGHTYEQYF. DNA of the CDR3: TGCGCCAGCAGTCAACCGGGACACACCTACGAGCAGTACTTC.

The CDR3 region is CASSSLWGTGSSPLHF. In DNA form, the CDR3 reads TGTGCCAGCAGTTCATTGTGGGGGACAGGGAGTTCACCCCTCCACTTT. J is TRBJ1-6 and V is TRBV27; TRBD1 aligns across 9 bases. CDR3 length: 16 amino acids. The germline gives CDR1 MNHEY, CDR2 SMNVEV (reference sequence). V shed 4 bases, J shed 9 bases, and the junction held 10 bases outside the gene matches.

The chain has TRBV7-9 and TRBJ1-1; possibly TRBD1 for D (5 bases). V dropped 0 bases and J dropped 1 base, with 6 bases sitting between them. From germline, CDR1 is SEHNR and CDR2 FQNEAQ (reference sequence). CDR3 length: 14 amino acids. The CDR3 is CASSLAGGNTEAFF. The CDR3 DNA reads TGTGCCAGCAGCTTAGCGGGGGGGAACACTGAAGCTTTCTTT.